This T cell receptor beta chain was profiled in a study of ipilimumab plus nivolumab after autologous stem cell transplantation. The wider study: Patients received a median of roughly five ipilimumab and roughly eight nivolumab doses.

This CDR3 spans 14 amino acids. J was trimmed by 5 bases and V by 5 bases; bases with no gene match: 6. The germline V gene encodes CDR1 MNHNY and CDR2 SVGAGI (reference sequence). Patients got 3 mg/kg IV nivolumab weeks 1, 4, 7, 10, then biweekly through week 26. TCRdb's copy holds only in-frame clones and misses some; the assay was immunoSEQ multiplex PCR. The sample records about 83,000 clones, around 80% being singletons. The sequence was obtained from a male donor with diffuse large B-cell lymphoma. The starting material was PBMCs, obtained in a trial of ipilimumab plus nivolumab as post-transplant consolidation. The chain combines TRBV6-6 with TRBJ2-5; TRBD1 aligns across 9 bases. In DNA, the CDR3 is TGTGCCAGCAGTCCGACAGGGGGTGAGGAGACCCAGTACTTC. It is translated as CASSPTGGEETQYF.